The text below deals with one T cell receptor (beta chain). Sequencing used immunoSEQ multiplex PCR; TCRdb keeps in-frame clones, though not all of them. The repertoire holds over 85,000 clones, 75% to 95% seen once, with about 0.75% in the top ten. This sample is part of a study of T cell changes during pregnancy in multiple sclerosis. Germline V CDR1 and CDR2: SGHTA, FQGNSA. V was trimmed by 5 bases and J by 3 bases, leaving 14 bases between them. This CDR3 is 14 amino acids long. V and J are TRBV7-2 and TRBJ2-7, with TRBD2 as a possible D gene (6 bases). Sequencing was performed on peripheral blood, taken in the second trimester of pregnancy. The sequence was obtained from a female donor in good health, enrolled as a control in a pregnancy study. The CDR3 region has the DNA TGTGCCAGCAGCGCGTTCGGAGCGGGCTACGAGCAGTACTTC. This codes for CASSAFGAGYEQYF.